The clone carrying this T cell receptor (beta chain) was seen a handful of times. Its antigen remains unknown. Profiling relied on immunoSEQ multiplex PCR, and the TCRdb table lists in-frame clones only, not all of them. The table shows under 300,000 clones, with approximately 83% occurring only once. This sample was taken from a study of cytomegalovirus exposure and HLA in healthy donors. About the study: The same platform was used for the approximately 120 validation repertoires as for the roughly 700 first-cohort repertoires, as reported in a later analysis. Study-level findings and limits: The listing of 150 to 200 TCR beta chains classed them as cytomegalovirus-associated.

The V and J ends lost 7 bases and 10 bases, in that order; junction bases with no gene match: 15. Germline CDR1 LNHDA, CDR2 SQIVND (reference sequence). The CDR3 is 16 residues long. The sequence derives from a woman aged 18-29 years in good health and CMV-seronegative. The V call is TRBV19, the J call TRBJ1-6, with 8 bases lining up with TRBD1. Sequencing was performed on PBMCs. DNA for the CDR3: TGTGCCAGTACCCTAGGTCGGACAGGGAAGTACTCACCCCTCCACTTT. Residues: CASTLGRTGKYSPLHF.